The 17 T cell receptor beta chains reported below all come from one sample, sequenced in a study of identifying expanded T cells in peripheral blood (dated by TCRdb to about 2019). Library preparation used the immunoSEQ multiplex PCR assay. TCRdb carries this immuneACCESS record with in-frame sequences only. Its versions omit some clonotypes, under half of them owing to an unresolved V gene in the studies checked, with the rest unexplained. The sample table holds 90,000 to 100,000 clones, of which approximately 91% were seen once. In total, the top ten clones hold 5.5% to 6% of the sample. The sample taken for sequencing was blood. The receptors stem from a person between 18 and 75 years old in good health.

The chain carries TRBV7-9 and TRBJ2-7; D is unclear. Per germline, CDR1 SEHNR and CDR2 FQNEAQ (reference sequence). Trimming shortened V by 5 bases and J by 2 bases, and 13 bases separated the two germline ends. The CDR3 spans 14 residues. CDR3 coding DNA: TGTGCCAGCAGCCCCGACGGGCCGCCCTACGAGCAGTACTTC. This encodes CASSPDGPPYEQYF.

The chain links TRBV5-4 to TRBJ2-1; possibly TRBD1 for D (5 bases). The CDR3 spans 14 residues. Between the trimmed V and J ends, which lost 6 bases and 1 base, there was a span of 11 bases. Germline V gene data show CDR1 as SGHNT and CDR2 as YYREEE (reference sequence). CDR3 sequence reads: CASTLGASYNEQFF. The DNA of the CDR3 is TGTGCCAGCACCCTAGGGGCGTCCTACAATGAGCAGTTCTTC.

The count of this clone is one. The chain employs TRBV6-1 and TRBJ1-1, with D perhaps TRBD1 (6 bases). The CDR3 totals 13 residues. Germline V lookup: CDR1 MNHNS, CDR2 SASEGT. V was clipped by 6 bases and J by 3 bases, with 11 bases between them. CDR3 coding DNA: TGTGCCAGCAGGGACAGCGACGACACTGAAGCTTTCTTT. Translation gives CASRDSDDTEAFF.

J is TRBJ1-3 and V is TRBV30, with TRBD1 as a possible D gene (5 bases). This CDR3 contains 14 residues. Germline assignment: CDR1 GTSNPN and CDR2 SVGIG (reference sequence). The V end was cut by 7 bases, the J end by 0 bases, with 13 bases between. The CDR3 nucleotides are TGTGCCTTGGGGGACGCCGGCTCTGGAAACACCATATATTTT. Its protein product is CALGDAGSGNTIYF.

This clone was recorded a few times. The chain uses TRBV4-1 and TRBJ2-7, with unresolved D. The CDR3 covers 14 residues. The germline V gene encodes CDR1 MGHRA and CDR2 YSYEKL. V lost 0 bases to trimming and J lost 1 base, with 7 bases between them. The CDR3 protein is CASSQESSSYEQYF. CDR3 sequence (DNA): TGCGCCAGCAGCCAAGAGAGCAGTTCCTACGAGCAGTACTTC.

The rearrangement joins TRBV19 to TRBJ2-6; D gene ambiguous. Germline CDR1 reads LNHDA; CDR2 reads SQIVND (reference sequence). The V end lost 1 base, the J end lost 0 bases, and 4 bases lay between the germline ends. The CDR3 contains 15 residues. The CDR3 protein is CASSIGSSGANVLTF. The CDR3 region has the DNA TGTGCCAGTAGTATAGGGAGCTCTGGGGCCAACGTCCTGACTTTC.

This clone came up once. V usage is TRBV4-1 and J usage is TRBJ2-3; TRBD1 matches at 7 bases. Germline CDR1 reads MGHRA; CDR2 reads YSYEKL. This CDR3 is built from 16 residues. Losses at the gene ends were 0 bases for V and 3 bases for J; bases not matched to a gene: 6. The CDR3 spells CASSQDWQGETDTQYF. CDR3 DNA sequence: TGCGCCAGCAGCCAAGATTGGCAGGGGGAGACAGATACGCAGTATTTT.

This clone was detected once. This chain links TRBV7-8 with TRBJ1-5; no clear D gene. V lost 1 base to trimming and J lost 0 bases, with 10 bases between them. The CDR3 length is 16 residues. Per the germline V gene, CDR1 is SGHVS and CDR2 is FQNEAQ. The CDR3 nucleotides read TGTGCCAGCAGCTTAGAGCAAGGCTATAGCAATCAGCCCCAGCATTTT. Its translation is CASSLEQGYSNQPQHF.

The V and J genes are TRBV4-1 and TRBJ2-3; D possibly matches TRBD1 or TRBD2 (6 bases each). The CDR3 loop spans 18 amino acids. The germline V gene has CDR1 MGHRA and CDR2 YSYEKL. V was pared by 0 bases and J by 1 base, with 17 bases between. CDR3 residues: CASSQETGGGTRTDTQYF. CDR3 in DNA: TGCGCCAGCAGCCAAGAAACCGGGGGCGGGACACGCACAGATACGCAGTATTTT.

The chain combines TRBV6-1 with TRBJ2-7; 9 nucleotides align to TRBD1. CDR3 length equals 14 residues. Germline V gene data show CDR1 as MNHNS and CDR2 as SASEGT. J lost 0 bases, V lost 5 bases, and 2 bases had no gene match. The CDR3 DNA sequence: TGTGCCAGCAGTCAGGACAGGGGCTCCTACGAGCAGTACTTC. Its translation: CASSQDRGSYEQYF.

This clone was seen more than once but under ten times. CDR3 sequence: CASSLVEQGAYGYTF. In DNA form, the CDR3 reads TGTGCCAGCAGCTTGGTCGAACAGGGGGCCTATGGCTACACCTTC. J is TRBJ1-2 and V is TRBV5-6; 9 positions agree with TRBD1. This CDR3 region has 15 residues. The V gene's germline CDR1 is SGHDT and CDR2 YYEEEE. V dropped 0 bases and J dropped 4; count of bases not matched to a gene: 4.

The CDR3 spells CASSTGQGTDTQYF. CDR3 in DNA: TGCGCCAGCAGCACGGGACAGGGCACAGATACGCAGTATTTT. The rearrangement uses TRBV5-1 and TRBJ2-3; 8 nucleotides agree with TRBD1. The V gene end was trimmed by 4 bases and the J gene end by 1 base; junction bases not matched to a gene: 2. The CDR3 loop spans 14 amino acids. In germline, CDR1 is SGHRS, CDR2 YFSETQ.

The J gene is TRBJ2-3, the V gene TRBV13; possible D gene TRBD2, 6 bases. Germline-derived CDR1 and CDR2 are PRHDT and FYEKMQ (reference sequence). V lost 5 bases and J 6 bases, leaving 18 bases between the germline ends. The CDR3 covers 15 residues. The CDR3 is CASSRLAALPDTQYF. In DNA form, the CDR3 reads TGTGCCAGCAGCCGATTAGCGGCTTTGCCGGATACGCAGTATTTT.

This chain links TRBV10-3 with TRBJ1-1; D gene ambiguous. Looked up from germline, CDR1 is ENHRY and CDR2 is SYGVKD. With 3 bases removed from V and 3 bases from J, the gap between germline ends came to 11 bases. The CDR3 runs to 14 residues. The DNA for the CDR3 is TGTGCCATCAGTGATACTAAGAGGGACACTGAAGCTTTCTTT. Its protein product is CAISDTKRDTEAFF.

The chain uses TRBV5-1 and TRBJ2-2, with unresolved D. CDR1 is SGHRS, CDR2 YFSETQ, per germline. V lost 1 base, J lost 5 bases, and 6 bases lay in between. CDR3 size: 13 residues. The CDR3: CASSLSVTGELFF. The CDR3 DNA reads TGCGCCAGCAGCTTGAGTGTTACCGGGGAGCTGTTTTTT.

V gene TRBV5-1 combines with J gene TRBJ1-1, with unresolved D. V was clipped by 1 base and J by 2 bases, with 6 bases between them. The CDR3 is made up of 13 amino acids. CDR1 is SGHRS, CDR2 YFSETQ, per germline. CDR3 nucleotides: TGCGCCAGCAGCTTGACGGATAACACTGAAGCTTTCTTT. Protein: CASSLTDNTEAFF. Combining the CDR3 with reference TRBV5-1 and TRBJ1-1 gives the whole variable domain KAGVTQTPRYLIKTRGQQVTLSCSPISGHRSVSWYQQTPGQGLQFLFEYFSETQRNKGNFPGRFSGRQFSNSRSEMNVSTLELGDSALYLCASSLTDNTEAFFGQGTRLTVV.

CDR3 nucleotide sequence: TGTGCCAGCAGCGTAGCGTTGTCCCACGATCAAGGGGGCAATGAGCAGTTCTTC. Its translation is CASSVALSHDQGGNEQFF. The genes are TRBV9 and TRBJ2-1; TRBD1 might be the D (6 bases). The CDR3 length is 18 residues. Trimming shortened V by 0 bases and J by 6 bases, and 22 bases separated the two germline ends. Germline CDR1 is SGDLS and CDR2 is YYNGEE.